This T cell receptor beta chain was sequenced during a study of radiotherapy plus CTLA-4 blockade in lung cancer. CDR3 size: 17 residues. Trimming shortened V by 2 bases and J by 1 base, and 16 bases separated the two germline ends. Germline CDR1 reads MNHNS; CDR2 reads SASEGT. Sequencing was performed with immunoSEQ multiplex PCR; in TCRdb, only in-frame clones are kept and a portion is missing. In the table there are roughly 45,000 clones, about 63% of which are singletons. With ipilimumab providing CTLA-4 blockade, focal radiation was administered to patients who had chemo-refractory metastatic non-small-cell lung cancer.

The chain has TRBV6-1 and TRBJ2-3; weak D call: TRBD1 (5 bases). The sequence was obtained from a human donor with non-small cell lung cancer who had a partial response to radiotherapy plus ipilimumab. The source material was peripheral blood, sampled from a patient treated with radiotherapy plus ipilimumab. CDR3 amino acids: CASSESAGSFRTDTQYF. The CDR3, as DNA: TGTGCCAGCAGTGAATCGGCAGGGTCTTTCCGCACAGATACGCAGTATTTT.